The next 16 T cell receptor beta chains were all read from a single sample in a study of blood T cell repertoires in COVID-19. TCRdb's copy holds only in-frame clones and misses some; the assay was immunoSEQ multiplex PCR. Of about 230,000 clones in the sample, 80% to 90% were seen once. The sequenced sample was peripheral blood. Every receptor here comes from a man aged 35-49 years who had recovered from COVID-19.

The chain joins TRBV21-1 to TRBJ1-2. TRBV21-1 is flagged as a pseudogene. The CDR3 is made up of 15 amino acids. The CDR3 loop reads CASSKPATWEYGYTF. CDR3 DNA: TGTGCCAGCAGCAAACCAGCGACTTGGGAGTATGGCTACACCTTC.

This chain links TRBV7-9 with TRBJ2-7; no clear D gene. The CDR3 has 14 residues. Germline assignment: CDR1 SEHNR and CDR2 FQNEAQ (reference sequence). Trimming cost V 5 bases and J 0 bases, with 11 bases left between them. Here the CDR3 DNA reads TGTGCCAGCAGCCCTCTTGAGCCCTCCTACGAGCAGTACTTC. Protein: CASSPLEPSYEQYF.

DNA of the CDR3: TGTGCCAGTAGTATAGGTGACCGGAGAGCTTTCTTT. It encodes CASSIGDRRAFF. This chain links TRBV19 with TRBJ1-1; D not resolved. V lost 1 base and J 10 bases, leaving 10 bases between the germline ends. From germline, CDR1 is LNHDA and CDR2 SQIVND (reference sequence). CDR3 length: 12 amino acids.

The chain combines TRBV6-2 or TRBV6-3 with TRBJ2-1; 14 bases line up with TRBD2. Germline trimming cut 2 bases from V and 11 bases from J; bases unmatched to any gene: 2. The CDR3 runs to 14 residues. Germline V gene data show CDR1 as MNHEY and CDR2 as SVGEGT. The CDR3 nucleotides read TGTGCCAGCAGTTACGGGACTAGCGGGAGAAAGCAGTTCTTC. Protein product: CASSYGTSGRKQFF.

This chain joins TRBV6-5 and TRBJ1-2; tentative D call: TRBD1 (6 bases). The CDR3 has 14 residues. V lost 6 bases to trimming and J lost 8 bases, with 19 bases between them. Germline values: CDR1 MNHEY, CDR2 SVGAGI. The CDR3 sequence is CASSRTGRLGGYTF. The CDR3 DNA follows: TGTGCCAGCAGCAGAACAGGGCGGTTGGGGGGCTACACCTTC.

The rearrangement uses TRBV5-1 and TRBJ2-7; the D gene is possibly TRBD1 (5 bases). Germline values: CDR1 SGHRS, CDR2 YFSETQ. Trimming left V 5 bases short and J 3 bases short, with 18 bases between. This CDR3 region has 15 residues. The CDR3, as DNA: TGCGCCAGCAGTCCTCGAAGGGGCGCGAACTACGAGCAGTACTTC. This codes for CASSPRRGANYEQYF. The variable domain in full, with the rest retrieved from reference TRBV5-1 and TRBJ2-7, is KAGVTQTPRYLIKTRGQQVTLSCSPISGHRSVSWYQQTPGQGLQFLFEYFSETQRNKGNFPGRFSGRQFSNSRSEMNVSTLELGDSALYLCASSPRRGANYEQYFGPGTRLTVT.

V and J are TRBV25-1 and TRBJ2-7, with 8 nucleotides matching TRBD2. Germline-derived CDR1 and CDR2 are MGHDK and SYGVNS. V lost 5 bases to trimming and J lost 1 base; unmatched junction nucleotides: 7. The CDR3 length is 15 residues. DNA of the CDR3: TGTGCCAGCAGTACCCTCACTAGCGGATCCTACGAGCAGTACTTC. Protein product: CASSTLTSGSYEQYF.

The J gene is TRBJ2-7, the V gene TRBV7-2; 7 bases fit TRBD1. This CDR3 has 15 residues. Germline V gives CDR1 SGHTA, CDR2 FQGNSA. V lost 5 bases to trimming and J lost 1 base; unmatched junction nucleotides: 8. The CDR3 reads CASSAADRLSYEQYF. CDR3 bases: TGTGCCAGCAGCGCGGCGGACAGGCTTTCCTACGAGCAGTACTTC.

This clone was recorded once. The J gene is TRBJ2-3, the V gene TRBV2; D uncertain. The CDR3 runs to 12 residues. Germline assignment: CDR1 SNHLY and CDR2 FYNNEI. The V end was cut by 4 bases, the J end by 6 bases, with 8 bases between. In nucleotides, the CDR3 is TGTGCCAGCAGTGTTTTGGAGGATACGCAGTATTTT. Translating it yields CASSVLEDTQYF.

This chain uses TRBV5-1 with TRBJ1-6; D not resolved. V was pared by 0 bases and J by 0 bases, with 10 bases between. The CDR3 contains 17 residues. CDR1 is SGHRS, CDR2 YFSETQ, per germline. The CDR3: CASSLAEQNSYNSPLHF. CDR3 DNA: TGCGCCAGCAGCTTGGCCGAACAGAACTCCTATAATTCACCCCTCCACTTT.

The V call is TRBV13, the J call TRBJ2-7; 10 nucleotides line up with TRBD1. The germline gives CDR1 PRHDT, CDR2 FYEKMQ (reference sequence). There are 14 residues in the CDR3. V was clipped by 3 bases and J by 2 bases; unmatched bases: 1. CDR3 residues: CASSLGQGTYEQYF. The CDR3 DNA is TGTGCCAGCAGCTTGGGACAGGGGACCTACGAGCAGTACTTC.

The CDR3 DNA sequence: TGTGCCAGCAGCTTGGAGTTGCTGTGGACAGGGGAAGGCTACACCTTC. Translation gives CASSLELLWTGEGYTF. V and J are TRBV5-5 and TRBJ1-2; 9 bases agree with TRBD1. With V trimmed by 0 bases and J by 8 bases, 11 bases remained unmatched. The germline V gene encodes CDR1 SGHKS and CDR2 YYEKEE (reference sequence). CDR3 length: 16 residues.

The chain carries TRBV2 and TRBJ2-3, with D perhaps matching TRBD2 (5 bases). Germline assignment: CDR1 SNHLY and CDR2 FYNNEI. CDR3 length: 12 residues. The V gene lost 5 bases and the J gene lost 4 bases, with 7 bases spanning the gap. Here the CDR3 reads CASSQEADTQYF. CDR3 DNA sequence: TGTGCCAGCAGTCAGGAGGCAGATACGCAGTATTTT. Combining the CDR3 with reference TRBV2 and TRBJ2-3 gives the whole variable domain EPEVTQTPSHQVTQMGQEVILRCVPISNHLYFYWYRQILGQKVEFLVSFYNNEISEKSEIFDDQFSVERPDGSNFTLKIRSTKLEDSAMYFCASSQEADTQYFGPGTRLTVL.

The V and J genes are TRBV6-5 and TRBJ2-1; possibly TRBD1 for D (5 bases). The CDR3 loop spans 14 amino acids. Between the trimmed V and J ends, which lost 0 bases and 5 bases, there was a span of 8 bases. Germline values: CDR1 MNHEY, CDR2 SVGAGI. The CDR3 DNA reads as TGTGCCAGCAGTTACTCAAGGGGTGACAATGAGCAGTTCTTC. Protein product: CASSYSRGDNEQFF.

J is TRBJ1-6 and V is TRBV5-1; 10 positions match TRBD1. V lost 3 bases and J lost 10; bases outside the gene matches: 7. Germline values: CDR1 SGHRS, CDR2 YFSETQ. The CDR3 extends over 15 amino acids. CDR3 nucleotide sequence: TGCGCCAGCAGCTCCCAGGGGACAGGGGAATCACCCCTCCACTTT. Encoded protein: CASSSQGTGESPLHF.

CDR3 coding DNA: TGTGCCAGCAGTTTCAGTAACACTGAAGCTTTCTTT. It translates to CASSFSNTEAFF. The rearrangement uses TRBV28 and TRBJ1-1; D not resolved. The CDR3 runs to 12 residues. Germline V CDR1 and CDR2: MDHEN, SYDVKM. With 3 bases removed from V and 2 bases from J, the gap between germline ends came to 4 bases. Full variable domain (outside the CDR3, taken from reference TRBV28 and TRBJ1-1): DVKVTQSSRYLVKRTGEKVFLECVQDMDHENMFWYRQDPGLGLRLIYFSYDVKMKEKGDIPEGYSVSREKKERFSLILESASTNQTSMYLCASSFSNTEAFFGQGTRLTVV.